This T cell receptor (beta chain) was identified during a study of breast tumors, draining lymph nodes, adjacent tissues. TCRdb re-called the multiplex PCR reads through MiXCR, storing one row per CDR3 protein. The sample includes nearly 200,000 distinct CDR3 sequences, approximately 30% of them seen just once. Germline values: CDR1 LNHDA, CDR2 SQIVND (reference sequence). V gave up 3 bases and J gave up 4 bases, with 6 bases separating them. The CDR3 sequence is 12 residues long. This clonotype was seen ten or more times. Breast cancer patients provided tissue from their axillary draining lymph nodes.

The sequence was obtained from a female donor with breast cancer. Some clones in this sample may be carry-over from other donors' samples. The chain links TRBV19 to TRBJ2-5; D call uncertain. Material for sequencing was axillary lymph node tissue. CDR3 DNA sequence: TGTGCCAGTAGTATGGTAGGAGAGACCCAGTACTTC. It encodes CASSMVGETQYF.